Shown below are 18 T cell receptor beta chains from a single sample sequenced in a study of T cells in Graves' hyperthyroidism and ophthalmopathy. The TCR beta CDR3 regions underwent amplification using RNA transcripts as the source. The HTBI set primed first-round TCR CDR3 RT-PCR. Each CDR3 protein gets one entry after TCRdb re-called the multiplex PCR reads with MiXCR. Here the sample spans roughly 580,000 distinct CDR3 sequences, approximately 15% being singletons. The sequencing input was blood. The receptors shown here come from a woman between 25 and 40 years old with Graves' hyperthyroidism that later progressed to Graves' ophthalmopathy.

This clonotype was counted many times. The rearrangement joins TRBV11-3 to TRBJ1-2; TRBD1 matches at 9 bases. J was trimmed by 3 bases and V by 4 bases; bases with no gene match: 6. This CDR3 has 15 amino acids. Germline lookup yields CDR1 SGHNT and CDR2 YENEEA. For the CDR3, the DNA is TGTGCCAGCAGCTCACAGGGGGCGCAGGACTATGGCTACACCTTC. Translation: CASSSQGAQDYGYTF. Complete variable domain (other parts from reference TRBV11-3 and TRBJ1-2): EAGVVQSPRYKIIEKKQPVAFWCNPISGHNTLYWYLQNLGQGPELLIRYENEEAVDDSQLPKDRFSAERLKGVDSTLKIQPAELGDSAVYLCASSSQGAQDYGYTFGSGTRLTVV.

V gene TRBV19 combines with J gene TRBJ2-1; either TRBD1 or TRBD2 may fit D (6 bases each). This CDR3 is built from 15 residues. V shed 3 bases and J shed 1 base, with 10 bases lying between them. CDR1 is LNHDA and CDR2 is SQIVND in the germline V gene (reference sequence). CDR3 DNA sequence: TGTGCCAGTAGTATGGGGGGCTGGTCCTACAATGAGCAGTTCTTC. Translating gives CASSMGGWSYNEQFF.

This clonotype has a count of ten or more. A read error is possible here, since a much larger clone lies one base away. This chain connects TRBV2 to TRBJ2-5; D is possibly TRBD1 (5 bases). V was pared by 10 bases and J by 2 bases, with 11 bases between. The CDR3 covers 12 residues. The germline CDR1 and CDR2 sequences are SNHLY and FYNNEI. This CDR3 is CANRIAQETQYF. CDR3 nucleotide sequence: TGTGCCAACAGGATAGCTCAAGAGACCCAGTACTTC.

This clonotype was detected ten times or more. The V call is TRBV7-9, the J call TRBJ2-3; D uncertain. Germline V gene sequence: CDR1 SEHNR, CDR2 FQNEAQ (reference sequence). Trimming cost V 6 bases and J 3 bases, with 7 bases left between them. The CDR3 spans 12 residues. The CDR3 nucleotides read TGTGCCAGCAGTATCCAGACAGATACGCAGTATTTT. Protein: CASSIQTDTQYF.

V is TRBV5-1 and J is TRBJ2-7; TRBD1 might be the D (6 bases). The CDR3 spans 16 residues. CDR1 is SGHRS, CDR2 YFSETQ, per germline. V was pared by 4 bases and J by 2 bases, with 19 bases between. The chain's CDR3 is CASSPLGQKAAYEQYF. The CDR3 region has the DNA TGCGCCAGCAGCCCCCTAGGACAGAAAGCTGCCTACGAGCAGTACTTC.

This clonotype appeared many times. The chain recombines TRBV6-1 with TRBJ1-2, with TRBD1 as a possible D gene (6 bases). The CDR3 runs to 17 residues. The V gene lost 4 bases and the J gene lost 1 base, with 19 bases spanning the gap. Germline CDR1 reads MNHNS; CDR2 reads SASEGT. The CDR3 spells CASSAPGQLRVNYGYTF. CDR3 nucleotide sequence: TGTGCCAGCAGTGCTCCCGGACAGTTAAGGGTTAACTATGGCTACACCTTC.

At least ten counts were recorded for this clonotype. The chain recombines TRBV6-1 with TRBJ2-2; 14 nucleotides agree with TRBD2. The CDR3 covers 19 residues. V lost 5 bases to trimming and J lost 5 bases; unmatched junction nucleotides: 13. Germline CDR1 MNHNS, CDR2 SASEGT. CDR3 amino acids: CASSLTGTSGSGVTGELFF. DNA for the CDR3: TGTGCCAGCAGTCTGACCGGGACTAGCGGGAGTGGAGTTACCGGGGAGCTGTTTTTT.

This clonotype showed up many times. The V call is TRBV24-1, the J call TRBJ2-7, with D maybe TRBD2 (5 bases). V shed 4 bases and J shed 6 bases, with 12 bases lying between them. Germline V gives CDR1 KGHDR, CDR2 SFDVKD. The CDR3 has 13 amino acids. CDR3 bases: TGTGCCACCAGTGACCAGGACTGGGTCGAGCAGTACTTC. This sequence encodes CATSDQDWVEQYF.

This clonotype came up a few times. The chain employs TRBV15 and TRBJ1-2, with D possibly being TRBD1 (6 bases). Trimming removed 5 bases from V and 4 bases from J, with 11 bases in between. The V gene's germline CDR1 is LNHNV and CDR2 YYDKDF (reference sequence). This CDR3 has 13 amino acids. The CDR3: CATSRGGIYGYTF. The CDR3 DNA reads as TGTGCCACCAGCCGAGGGGGTATCTATGGCTACACCTTC.

Ten or more counts support this clonotype. CDR3 in amino acids: CASSPSTGGLGFDNQPQHF. The CDR3 bases are TGTGCCAGCAGTCCGTCGACAGGGGGTCTTGGGTTCGACAATCAGCCCCAGCATTTT. The rearrangement links TRBV6-1 to TRBJ1-5; TRBD1 agrees at 9 bases. This CDR3 has 19 residues. With 5 bases clipped from V and 3 bases from J, the junction kept 17 bases outside the gene matches. The germline CDR1 and CDR2 sequences are MNHNS and SASEGT.

This clonotype was picked up many times. The chain recombines TRBV11-3 with TRBJ2-7; D call uncertain. Germline CDR1 reads SGHNT; CDR2 reads YENEEA. Trimming took off 6 bases at V and 6 bases at J, with 12 bases between the two ends. The CDR3 runs 12 residues. The CDR3 DNA is TGTGCCAGCAGATTCGAAAGAGGCGAGCAGTACTTC. This gives the protein CASRFERGEQYF.

This clonotype was detected many times. This sequence joins TRBV24-1 and TRBJ1-1; tentative D call: TRBD1 (5 bases). Trimming shortened V by 3 bases and J by 4 bases, and 8 bases separated the two germline ends. CDR1 is KGHDR, CDR2 SFDVKD, per germline. The CDR3 sequence is 13 residues long. In DNA, the CDR3 is TGTGCCACCAGTGATGCGGGGGTCACTGAAGCTTTCTTT. Protein: CATSDAGVTEAFF.

This clonotype was seen many times. The CDR3 protein is CAWSGDSPSGNYNEQFF. CDR3 in DNA: TGTGCCTGGAGTGGGGACAGTCCGAGCGGGAACTACAATGAGCAGTTCTTC. V gene TRBV30 combines with J gene TRBJ2-1; D assignment may be TRBD1 or TRBD2 (7 bases each). There are 17 residues in the CDR3. V lost 1 base and J lost 3, with 19 bases in between. CDR1 GTSNPN and CDR2 SVGIG come from the germline V gene (reference sequence). Using reference TRBV30 and TRBJ2-1 for the parts outside the CDR3, the full variable domain is SQTIHQWPATLVQPVGSPLSLECTVEGTSNPNLYWYRQAAGRGLQLLFYSVGIGQISSEVPQNLSASRPQDRQFILSSKKLLLSDSGFYLCAWSGDSPSGNYNEQFFGPGTRLTVL.

J is TRBJ2-3 and V is TRBV7-9; 13 bases align to TRBD2. V was clipped by 5 bases and J by 2 bases; unmatched bases: 19. Germline CDR1 is SEHNR and CDR2 is FQNEAQ (reference sequence). This CDR3 spans 21 amino acids. The CDR3 DNA reads as TGTGCCAGCAGCCCAGCGGTCATTTGGACTAGCGGGAGCACCGTCACAGATACGCAGTATTTT. This sequence encodes CASSPAVIWTSGSTVTDTQYF. Together with reference TRBV7-9 and TRBJ2-3, the CDR3 gives the full variable domain: DTGVSQNPRHKITKRGQNVTFRCDPISEHNRLYWYRQTLGQGPEFLTYFQNEAQLEKSRLLSDRFSAERPKGSFSTLEIQRTEQGDSAMYLCASSPAVIWTSGSTVTDTQYFGPGTRLTVL.

This clonotype occurred once. V and J are TRBV7-3 and TRBJ1-6, with a possible D match to TRBD1 (5 bases). The germline gives CDR1 SGHTA, CDR2 FQGTGA. Between the trimmed V and J ends, which lost 3 bases and 7 bases, there was a span of 16 bases. The CDR3 is made up of 16 amino acids. CDR3 nucleotide sequence: TGTGCCAGCAGCTTGTCCAAGGGGTGCCAAAATTCACCCCTCCACTTT. This gives the protein CASSLSKGCQNSPLHF.

This clonotype was detected many times. CDR3 region: CASSPGTAPEYNEQFF. DNA for the CDR3: TGTGCCAGCAGCCCTGGGACAGCACCGGAATACAATGAGCAGTTCTTC. The gene calls are TRBV2 and TRBJ2-1; 7 bases align to TRBD1. The CDR3 has 16 amino acids. Germline assignment: CDR1 SNHLY and CDR2 FYNNEI. V dropped 6 bases and J dropped 4; count of bases not matched to a gene: 12.

The table lists this clonotype with a few counts. V gene TRBV7-9 combines with J gene TRBJ1-1; no clear D gene. CDR3 length: 12 residues. The germline CDR1 and CDR2 sequences are SEHNR and FQNEAQ (reference sequence). The V end was cut by 4 bases, the J end by 5 bases, with 8 bases between. The CDR3 DNA reads TGTGCCAGCAGCTCAGAAGCGACTGAAGCTTTCTTT. This codes for CASSSEATEAFF.

There are many counts of this clonotype. The chain has TRBV30 and TRBJ2-7; 7 nucleotides match TRBD1. CDR3 length: 13 residues. CDR1 is GTSNPN, CDR2 SVGIG, per germline (reference sequence). Unmatched junction bases numbered 4, after V lost 5 bases and J lost 0 bases. In DNA, the CDR3 is TGTGCCTGGGAAAGGGGGCTCTCCTACGAGCAGTACTTC. This translates into CAWERGLSYEQYF.